Following are 28 T cell receptor beta chains from one sample sequenced in a study of siplizumab effects on memory and regulatory T cells. The table came from immunoSEQ multiplex PCR; TCRdb's copy has only in-frame clones and leaves some out. This sample has around 100,000 clones, with 94% found just once. Material: Tregs sorted from blood. The origin of the receptors is a human donor in good health.

The genes are TRBV11-2 and TRBJ2-7; D is unresolved. This CDR3 spans 14 amino acids. The germline CDR1 and CDR2 sequences are SGHAT and FQNNGV. V shed 5 bases and J shed 3 bases, with 14 bases lying between them. CDR3 coding DNA: TGTGCCAGCAGCCGTAGCCGACGGAGCTACGAGCAGTACTTC. The encoded protein is CASSRSRRSYEQYF.

This chain's CDR3 is CASSLGPILTGELFF. DNA for the CDR3: TGTGCCAGCAGTTTGGGGCCAATTCTCACCGGGGAGCTGTTTTTT. The chain joins TRBV27 to TRBJ2-2, with D maybe TRBD1 (5 bases). This CDR3 region has 15 residues. CDR1 MNHEY and CDR2 SMNVEV come from the germline V gene (reference sequence). V was trimmed by 3 bases and J by 4 bases, leaving 12 bases between them.

The chain is built from TRBV9 and TRBJ1-1; no firm D call. Per germline, CDR1 SGDLS and CDR2 YYNGEE. V lost 0 bases, J lost 1 base, and 10 bases lay in between. The CDR3 spans 15 residues. CDR3 DNA: TGTGCCAGCAGCGTAGGACCGGGGTGGAACACTGAAGCTTTCTTT. This codes for CASSVGPGWNTEAFF.

This rearrangement joins TRBV9 to TRBJ2-1; TRBD2 might be the D (6 bases). Trimming shortened V by 0 bases and J by 9 bases, and 10 bases separated the two germline ends. The CDR3 runs 13 residues. Looked up from germline, CDR1 is SGDLS and CDR2 is YYNGEE. The CDR3 DNA sequence: TGTGCCAGCAGCGTAGACCTGGGAGGTGAGCAGTTCTTC. This encodes CASSVDLGGEQFF.

This sequence joins TRBV15 and TRBJ2-3, with TRBD2 identical over 7 bases. Germline values: CDR1 LNHNV, CDR2 YYDKDF (reference sequence). The V segment lost 4 bases and the J segment 2 bases; nucleotides outside the gene matches: 6. This CDR3 spans 15 amino acids. In nucleotides, the CDR3 is TGTGCCACCAGCACTCAGCGGGACCTCACAGATACGCAGTATTTT. As protein: CATSTQRDLTDTQYF.

The V and J genes are TRBV4-2 and TRBJ2-2, with a tentative D call TRBD2 (5 bases). The CDR3 consists of 18 residues. Germline CDR1 LGHNA, CDR2 YNFKEQ. The V end lost 0 bases, the J end lost 1 base, and 15 bases lay between the germline ends. The CDR3 region has the DNA TGTGCCAGCAGCCAAGATTTCCGGGGTAGACTGAACACCGGGGAGCTGTTTTTT. Translated: CASSQDFRGRLNTGELFF.

The rearrangement joins TRBV9 to TRBJ1-4; 7 bases fit TRBD1. The germline V gene has CDR1 SGDLS and CDR2 YYNGEE. V was clipped by 3 bases and J by 8 bases; unmatched bases: 10. This CDR3 is 15 amino acids long. The CDR3 here is CASSALGQAGEKLFF. The CDR3 DNA reads TGTGCCAGCAGCGCATTAGGACAGGCCGGGGAAAAACTGTTTTTT. The whole variable domain, remainder taken from reference TRBV9 and TRBJ1-4, is DSGVTQTPKHLITATGQRVTLRCSPRSGDLSVYWYQQSLDQGLQFLIQYYNGEERAKGNILERFSAQQFPDLHSELNLSSLELGDSALYFCASSALGQAGEKLFFGSGTQLSVL.

The chain recombines TRBV7-9 with TRBJ1-3; D possibly corresponds to TRBD1 (6 bases). The V end was cut by 2 bases, the J end by 7 bases, with 6 bases between. Germline lookup yields CDR1 SEHNR and CDR2 FQNEAQ (reference sequence). This CDR3 is built from 12 residues. CDR3 in amino acids: CASSLQGNTIYF. The CDR3 nucleotides read TGTGCCAGCAGCTTACAGGGGAACACCATATATTTT.

The genes are TRBV7-3 and TRBJ2-6; maybe TRBD1 (5 bases). The V and J ends lost 0 bases and 0 bases respectively, with 12 bases between them. The CDR3 spans 18 residues. Germline loops: CDR1 SGHTA, CDR2 FQGTGA. CDR3 nucleotides: TGTGCCAGCAGCTTAACCCAAAGGGGATTCTCTGGGGCCAACGTCCTGACTTTC. Amino acids: CASSLTQRGFSGANVLTF.

The chain uses TRBV7-9 and TRBJ2-1; TRBD2 agrees at 11 bases. The CDR3 is 16 residues long. V shed 5 bases and J 6 bases; nucleotides not matched to a gene: 9. The germline V gene encodes CDR1 SEHNR and CDR2 FQNEAQ (reference sequence). The CDR3 region has the DNA TGTGCCAGCAGCCAAAGGACTAGCGGGTCGGGCAATGAGCAGTTCTTC. Its translation is CASSQRTSGSGNEQFF.

The gene calls are TRBV28 and TRBJ2-2; D is ambiguous. The germline V gene encodes CDR1 MDHEN and CDR2 SYDVKM. The CDR3 has 11 amino acids. Trimming shortened V by 4 bases and J by 13 bases, and 10 bases separated the two germline ends. In DNA form, the CDR3 reads TGTGCCAGCAGTTCTAGGTTACGGCTGTTTTTT. This codes for CASSSRLRLFF.

The chain couples TRBV21-1 to TRBJ1-2; the table names TRBD1, a call not compared with the DNA. TRBV21-1 corresponds to a pseudogene. The CDR3 has 17 residues. CDR3: CASSKLPWDRLVRGYTF. The CDR3 region has the DNA TGTGCCAGCAGCAAATTACCCTGGGACAGGTTGGTGCGTGGCTACACCTTC.

This chain connects TRBV25-1 to TRBJ1-2, with D maybe TRBD1 (5 bases). The germline V gene encodes CDR1 MGHDK and CDR2 SYGVNS. CDR3 length: 12 residues. The germline V and J ends were trimmed by 1 base and 8 bases, with 8 bases remaining between them. CDR3 protein: CASSESGGGYTF. The CDR3 DNA reads as TGTGCCAGCAGTGAATCCGGGGGAGGCTACACCTTC.

The V gene is TRBV5-1, the J gene TRBJ1-2; D not certain. CDR1 and CDR2 from the germline V gene are SGHRS and YFSETQ. The germline V and J ends were trimmed by 4 bases and 4 bases, with 11 bases remaining between them. This CDR3 comprises 13 residues. In DNA form, the CDR3 reads TGCGCCAGCAGCCAAGTGGGGAGCTATGGCTACACCTTC. The encoded protein is CASSQVGSYGYTF.

The CDR3 nucleotides are TGTCAGACCGGGCACCGCCCCTACGAGCAGTACTTC. It yields the protein CQTGHRPYEQYF. The rearrangement joins TRBV6-1 to TRBJ2-7, with D uncertain. The CDR3 runs 12 residues. Germline CDR1 reads MNHNS; CDR2 reads SASEGT.

The chain uses TRBV29-1 and TRBJ2-3, with D unclear. Trimming pared 8 bases from V and 0 bases from J, leaving 21 bases between. Germline V gene sequence: CDR1 SQVTM, CDR2 ANQGSEA. The CDR3 runs to 16 residues. The CDR3 sequence: CSFIQPAEWSTDTQYF. The CDR3 coding sequence is TGCAGCTTCATCCAGCCGGCGGAGTGGAGCACAGATACGCAGTATTTT.

The chain is built from TRBV5-1 and TRBJ2-2, with D perhaps TRBD2 (5 bases). With 4 bases removed from V and 0 bases from J, the gap between germline ends came to 10 bases. The germline V gene encodes CDR1 SGHRS and CDR2 YFSETQ. CDR3 length: 15 residues. CDR3 residues: CASSRSGTNTGELFF. The CDR3 nucleotides read TGCGCCAGCAGCCGGTCCGGGACGAACACCGGGGAGCTGTTTTTT.

The gene calls are TRBV18 and TRBJ1-2; D is possibly TRBD1 (5 bases). Trimming stripped 4 bases from V and 7 bases from J, with 19 bases between. The CDR3 is 15 residues long. From germline, CDR1 is KGHSH and CDR2 LQKENI. For the CDR3, the DNA is TGTGCCAGCTCACTCATCGATCAGGGCCATCCTGGCTACACCTTC. Translating it yields CASSLIDQGHPGYTF.

The CDR3 sequence: CSATVLETQYF. The CDR3 DNA follows: TGCAGTGCTACAGTCTTAGAGACCCAGTACTTC. This rearrangement joins TRBV20-1 to TRBJ2-5, with D uncertain. V was shortened by 4 bases and J by 4 bases, with 7 bases between the two germline ends. CDR1 and CDR2 from the germline V gene are DFQATT and SNEGSKA (reference sequence). The CDR3 spans 11 residues.

V is TRBV18 and J is TRBJ1-5, with 8 bases lining up with TRBD1. CDR1 and CDR2 (germline): KGHSH, LQKENI. With V trimmed by 3 bases and J by 6 bases, 7 bases remained unmatched. This CDR3 has 15 residues. CDR3 nucleotide sequence: TGTGCCAGCTCACCCCTCGACAGGGGAATTCAGCCCCAGCATTTT. Protein: CASSPLDRGIQPQHF.

This clone was counted a single time. The chain has TRBV4-1 and TRBJ2-6, with no clear D. The CDR3 runs 16 residues. Germline loops: CDR1 MGHRA, CDR2 YSYEKL. V was trimmed by 4 bases and J by 0 bases, leaving 10 bases between them. CDR3 nucleotides: TGCGCCAGCAGCCCCGAGGTATTCTCTGGGGCCAACGTCCTGACTTTC. Residues: CASSPEVFSGANVLTF.

The chain employs TRBV5-1 and TRBJ2-7; no clear D. The CDR3 runs 14 residues. V was clipped by 2 bases and J by 0 bases, with 9 bases between them. Germline V gene sequence: CDR1 SGHRS, CDR2 YFSETQ. The CDR3 nucleotides read TGCGCCAGCAGCTTAGGGCCGTCCTCCTACGAGCAGTACTTC. Translated, it gives CASSLGPSSYEQYF.

The chain is built from TRBV29-1 and TRBJ1-3; TRBD1 might be the D (5 bases). Germline CDR1 reads SQVTM; CDR2 reads ANQGSEA. The CDR3 consists of 14 residues. The V gene lost 6 bases and the J gene lost 0 bases, with 12 bases spanning the gap. The CDR3 DNA reads TGCAGCGTCGCGCGGGGGAACTCTGGAAACACCATATATTTT. It translates to CSVARGNSGNTIYF. The full variable domain, rest sourced from reference TRBV29-1 and TRBJ1-3, is SAVISQKPSRDICQRGTSLTIQCQVDSQVTMMFWYRQQPGQSLTLIATANQGSEATYESGFVIDKFPISRPNLTFSTLTVSNMSPEDSSIYLCSVARGNSGNTIYFGEGSWLTVV.

The chain joins TRBV7-9 to TRBJ2-7, with 9 bases aligning to TRBD1. The CDR3 covers 15 residues. J gave up 3 bases and V 4 bases, and 7 bases lay outside the gene matches. The germline V gene has CDR1 SEHNR and CDR2 FQNEAQ (reference sequence). This chain's CDR3 is CASSSPDRGIYEQYF. As DNA, the CDR3 is TGTGCCAGCAGCTCCCCGGACAGGGGTATCTACGAGCAGTACTTC. The entire variable domain, with the rest obtained from reference TRBV7-9 and TRBJ2-7, is as follows: DTGVSQNPRHKITKRGQNVTFRCDPISEHNRLYWYRQTLGQGPEFLTYFQNEAQLEKSRLLSDRFSAERPKGSFSTLEIQRTEQGDSAMYLCASSSPDRGIYEQYFGPGTRLTVT.

The chain employs TRBV4-2 and TRBJ2-1, with 11 bases that match TRBD1. In germline, CDR1 is LGHNA, CDR2 YNFKEQ. This CDR3 has 16 residues. V lost 0 bases and J lost 9; bases outside the gene matches: 7. CDR3 region: CASSQDGDRGLGEQFF. In nucleotides, the CDR3 is TGTGCCAGCAGCCAAGATGGGGACAGGGGGTTGGGTGAGCAGTTCTTC.

The rearrangement uses TRBV7-9 and TRBJ2-7, with 7 positions matching TRBD1. Germline-derived CDR1 and CDR2 are SEHNR and FQNEAQ (reference sequence). V shed 1 base, J shed 5 bases, and the junction held 11 bases outside the gene matches. The CDR3 totals 16 residues. CDR3 nucleotides: TGTGCCAGCAGCTTAGTTATAGGGGCAGGGGGACACGAGCAGTACTTC. Its protein is CASSLVIGAGGHEQYF.

V and J are TRBV11-2 and TRBJ2-7; a weak D match, TRBD1 (6 bases). The CDR3 spans 18 residues. The germline V gene encodes CDR1 SGHAT and CDR2 FQNNGV. V lost 0 bases to trimming and J lost 1 base, with 19 bases between them. CDR3 DNA: TGTGCCAGCAGCTTAGAGGGGGCGGGCAGGGGCGTTTCCTACGAGCAGTACTTC. This gives the protein CASSLEGAGRGVSYEQYF.

The chain employs TRBV4-1 and TRBJ2-3; the match to TRBD2 covers 15 bases. V was clipped by 0 bases and J by 8 bases; unmatched bases: 6. Germline V gives CDR1 MGHRA, CDR2 YSYEKL. CDR3 length equals 17 residues. The chain's CDR3 is CASSQDVGLAGGGTQYF. DNA of the CDR3: TGCGCCAGCAGCCAAGATGTGGGACTAGCGGGAGGCGGTACGCAGTATTTT.